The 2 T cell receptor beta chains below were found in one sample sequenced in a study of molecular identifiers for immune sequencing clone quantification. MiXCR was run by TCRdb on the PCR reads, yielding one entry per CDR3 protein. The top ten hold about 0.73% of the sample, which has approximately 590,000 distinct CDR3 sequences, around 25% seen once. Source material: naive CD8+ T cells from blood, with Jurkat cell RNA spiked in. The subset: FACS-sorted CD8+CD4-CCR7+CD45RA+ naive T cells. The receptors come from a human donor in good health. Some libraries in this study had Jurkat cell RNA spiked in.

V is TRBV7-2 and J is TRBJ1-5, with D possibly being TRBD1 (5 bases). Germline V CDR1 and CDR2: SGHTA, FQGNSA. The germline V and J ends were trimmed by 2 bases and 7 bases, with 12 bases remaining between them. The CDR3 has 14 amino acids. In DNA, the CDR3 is TGTGCCAGCAGCTTATGGGACGGCGGGCAGCCCCAGCATTTT. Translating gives CASSLWDGGQPQHF.

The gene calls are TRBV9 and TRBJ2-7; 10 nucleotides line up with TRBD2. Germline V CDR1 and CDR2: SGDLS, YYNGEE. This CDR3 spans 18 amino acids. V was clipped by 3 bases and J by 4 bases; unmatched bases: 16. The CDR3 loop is CASSESPVLAGATYEQYF. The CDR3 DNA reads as TGTGCCAGCAGCGAGAGCCCCGTCCTAGCGGGAGCGACTTACGAGCAGTACTTC.